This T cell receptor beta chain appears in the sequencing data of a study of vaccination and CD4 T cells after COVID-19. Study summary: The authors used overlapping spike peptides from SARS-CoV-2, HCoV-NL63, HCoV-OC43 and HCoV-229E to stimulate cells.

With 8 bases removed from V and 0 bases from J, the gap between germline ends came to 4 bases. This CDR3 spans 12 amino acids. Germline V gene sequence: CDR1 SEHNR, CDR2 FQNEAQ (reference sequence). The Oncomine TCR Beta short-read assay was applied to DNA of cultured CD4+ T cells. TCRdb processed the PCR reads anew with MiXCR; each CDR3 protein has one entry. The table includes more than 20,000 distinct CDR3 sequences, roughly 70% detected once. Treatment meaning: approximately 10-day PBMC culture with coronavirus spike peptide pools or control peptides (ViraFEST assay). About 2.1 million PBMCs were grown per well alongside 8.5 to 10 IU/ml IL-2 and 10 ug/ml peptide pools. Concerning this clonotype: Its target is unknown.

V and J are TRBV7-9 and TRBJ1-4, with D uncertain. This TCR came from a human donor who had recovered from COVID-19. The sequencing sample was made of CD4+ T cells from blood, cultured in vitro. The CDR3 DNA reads TGTGCCAGCGGCCCAACTAATGAAAAACTGTTTTTT. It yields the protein CASGPTNEKLFF.